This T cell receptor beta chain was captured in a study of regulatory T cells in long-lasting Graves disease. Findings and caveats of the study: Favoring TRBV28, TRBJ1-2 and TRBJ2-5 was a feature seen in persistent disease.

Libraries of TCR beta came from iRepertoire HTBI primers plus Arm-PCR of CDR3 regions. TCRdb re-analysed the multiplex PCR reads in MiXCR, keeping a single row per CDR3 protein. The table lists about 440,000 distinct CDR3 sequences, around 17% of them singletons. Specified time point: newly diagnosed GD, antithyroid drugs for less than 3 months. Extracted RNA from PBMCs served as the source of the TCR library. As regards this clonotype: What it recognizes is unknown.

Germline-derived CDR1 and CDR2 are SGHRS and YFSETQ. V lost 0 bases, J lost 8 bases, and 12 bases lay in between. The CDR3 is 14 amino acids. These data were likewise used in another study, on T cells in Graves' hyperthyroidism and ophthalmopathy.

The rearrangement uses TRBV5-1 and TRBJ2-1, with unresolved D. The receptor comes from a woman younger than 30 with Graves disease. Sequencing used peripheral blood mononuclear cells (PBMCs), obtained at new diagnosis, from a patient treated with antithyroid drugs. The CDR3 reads CASSLDYFLDEQFF. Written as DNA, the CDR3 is TGCGCCAGCAGCTTGGACTACTTTCTAGATGAGCAGTTCTTC.